The 20 T cell receptor beta chains given below trace back to one sample, sequenced in a study of T cell repertoires in cytomegalovirus infection. Using its own MiXCR run on the reads, TCRdb lists one record per CDR3 protein. The top ten clones hold 6.5% to 10% of a sample with about 680,000 distinct CDR3 sequences, roughly 24% of them seen once. Sequencing was performed on CD8+ T cells from PBMCs. These receptors were collected from a human donor in good health (CMV status not recorded). Some clones in this sample may be carry-over from other donors' samples.

This clonotype was seen a handful of times. J is TRBJ2-6 and V is TRBV29-1; unclear D gene. Germline V gene data show CDR1 as SQVTM and CDR2 as ANQGSEA. With 2 bases removed from V and 0 bases from J, the gap between germline ends came to 11 bases. The CDR3 totals 16 residues. Written as DNA, the CDR3 is TGCAGCGTTGAAAGTAGGGTCTACTCTGGGGCCAACGTCCTGACTTTC. Translation gives CSVESRVYSGANVLTF.

This clonotype was seen more than once but under ten times. This rearrangement joins TRBV19 to TRBJ2-1, with D perhaps being TRBD1 or TRBD2 (5 bases each). Germline-derived CDR1 and CDR2 are LNHDA and SQIVND (reference sequence). The CDR3 extends over 14 amino acids. Trimming removed 5 bases at V and 0 bases at J, with 8 bases between. The CDR3: CASSYGASYNEQFF. The CDR3 nucleotides read TGTGCCAGTAGTTACGGGGCCTCCTACAATGAGCAGTTCTTC.

This chain joins TRBV29-1 and TRBJ2-5; tentatively, D is TRBD2 (5 bases). The CDR3 contains 12 residues. Germline CDR1 and CDR2: SQVTM and ANQGSEA. V shed 7 bases and J shed 5 bases, with 14 bases lying between them. The CDR3 DNA sequence: TGCAGCGGGACGGTTCCGGGGGAGACCCAGTACTTC. Encoded protein: CSGTVPGETQYF.

The chain combines TRBV29-1 with TRBJ2-7; D ambiguous. V was clipped by 3 bases and J by 1 base, with 7 bases between them. This CDR3 has 12 residues. Germline lookup yields CDR1 SQVTM and CDR2 ANQGSEA. As DNA, the CDR3 is TGCAGCGTTGATCTGGGGTCCTACGAGCAGTACTTC. It encodes CSVDLGSYEQYF.

The CDR3 loop reads CATSRVGRGTGELFF. The CDR3 DNA follows: TGTGCCACCAGCAGAGTCGGGAGGGGCACCGGGGAGCTGTTTTTT. This rearrangement joins TRBV15 to TRBJ2-2, with TRBD2 matching over 8 bases. The germline gives CDR1 LNHNV, CDR2 YYDKDF (reference sequence). The J segment lost 4 bases and the V segment lost 1 base, leaving 2 bases of the junction unmatched. CDR3 length: 15 residues.

This clonotype was found many times. The rearrangement uses TRBV7-2 and TRBJ2-1, with 9 bases lining up with TRBD2. V shed 2 bases and J 8 bases; nucleotides not matched to a gene: 16. The CDR3 length is 18 residues. CDR1 is SGHTA and CDR2 is FQGNSA in the germline V gene. This CDR3 reads CASSLYYLEAGGFDEQFF. The CDR3 DNA reads as TGTGCCAGCAGCTTATATTACTTGGAGGCGGGGGGGTTCGATGAGCAGTTCTTC.

The chain links TRBV29-1 to TRBJ2-1, with a tentative D call TRBD2 (6 bases). The CDR3 runs 12 residues. Germline V CDR1 and CDR2: SQVTM, ANQGSEA. With 7 bases removed from V and 5 bases from J, the gap between germline ends came to 12 bases. CDR3 bases: TGCAGCGCCCGTGCGGGGAACAATGAGCAGTTCTTC. As protein: CSARAGNNEQFF.

This clonotype was seen a few times. The rearrangement uses TRBV19 and TRBJ2-7; tentatively, D is TRBD1 (6 bases). The germline gives CDR1 LNHDA, CDR2 SQIVND (reference sequence). Trimming removed 2 bases from V and 0 bases from J, with 8 bases in between. The CDR3 sequence is 14 residues long. The chain's CDR3 is CASSITGSSYEQYF. CDR3 in DNA: TGTGCCAGTAGTATAACAGGGAGCTCCTACGAGCAGTACTTC. The full variable domain, with the rest looked up from reference TRBV19 and TRBJ2-7, is DGGITQSPKYLFRKEGQNVTLSCEQNLNHDAMYWYRQDPGQGLRLIYYSQIVNDFQKGDIAEGYSVSREKKESFPLTVTSAQKNPTAFYLCASSITGSSYEQYFGPGTRLTVT.

V and J are TRBV6-5 and TRBJ2-1, with 10 nucleotides matching TRBD2. Germline CDR1 is MNHEY and CDR2 is SVGAGI. The ends lost 6 bases at V and 4 bases at J; junction bases unmatched: 6. CDR3 length: 15 residues. The CDR3 reads CASRITSGVYNEQFF. Written as DNA, the CDR3 is TGTGCCAGCAGAATCACTAGCGGGGTATACAATGAGCAGTTCTTC.

This clonotype was picked up many times. The chain is built from TRBV27 and TRBJ2-1; 7 nucleotides match TRBD2. The CDR3 contains 15 residues. The ends lost 6 bases at V and 2 bases at J; junction bases unmatched: 7. The germline V gene has CDR1 MNHEY and CDR2 SMNVEV (reference sequence). In DNA, the CDR3 is TGTGCCAGCAGGGAGGGACTACCAGCCTACAATGAGCAGTTCTTC. As protein: CASREGLPAYNEQFF.

Comments on this clonotype: A junction end diverges from the germline sequence, so it may reflect a read error. The chain carries TRBV7-6 and TRBJ2-6; TRBD2 aligns across 7 bases. CDR1 and CDR2 from the germline V gene are SGHVS and FNYEAQ. The CDR3 is 15 amino acids. In DNA, the CDR3 is TGTGCCAGCAGCTTGGCGGGGGTCGGGGGCAACGTCCTGACTTTC. It specifies CASSLAGVGGNVLTF.

This clonotype was found a few times. The chain carries TRBV20-1 and TRBJ1-2, with D unresolved. The CDR3 totals 14 residues. Germline loops: CDR1 DFQATT, CDR2 SNEGSKA (reference sequence). V lost 0 bases, J lost 5 bases, and 13 bases lay in between. CDR3 bases: TGCAGTGCTAGAGATCAGATACCTAGATATGGCTACACCTTC. Translated, it gives CSARDQIPRYGYTF.

Only a few counts were recorded for this clonotype. The chain couples TRBV7-9 to TRBJ2-3; TRBD2 is a possible D gene (5 bases). From germline, CDR1 is SEHNR and CDR2 FQNEAQ (reference sequence). Trimming pared 4 bases from V and 4 bases from J, leaving 15 bases between. The length of the CDR3 is 15 residues. The CDR3 DNA reads TGTGCCAGCAGCTCCGGACTCAGCCGTCCAGATACGCAGTATTTT. Residues: CASSSGLSRPDTQYF. Combining the CDR3 with reference TRBV7-9 and TRBJ2-3 gives the whole variable domain DTGVSQNPRHKITKRGQNVTFRCDPISEHNRLYWYRQTLGQGPEFLTYFQNEAQLEKSRLLSDRFSAERPKGSFSTLEIQRTEQGDSAMYLCASSSGLSRPDTQYFGPGTRLTVL.

This clonotype came up many times. The chain is built from TRBV7-2 and TRBJ2-1; TRBD1 agrees at 8 bases. V lost 5 bases, J lost 3 bases, and 9 bases stayed unmatched. This CDR3 contains 16 residues. Germline lookup yields CDR1 SGHTA and CDR2 FQGNSA. CDR3 loop: CASSTPDRVNYNEQFF. The CDR3 DNA reads TGTGCCAGCAGCACCCCGGACAGGGTTAACTACAATGAGCAGTTCTTC.

This clonotype was detected only a few times. The chain couples TRBV19 to TRBJ2-1, with D perhaps TRBD2 (6 bases). V was cut by 10 bases and J by 12 bases, with 16 bases left in between. The CDR3 is made up of 11 amino acids. CDR1 is LNHDA, CDR2 SQIVND, per germline (reference sequence). This CDR3 reads CATNGGVGQFF. The CDR3 bases are TGTGCCACCAACGGAGGGGTAGGGCAGTTCTTC.

Concerning this clonotype itself: A read error may produce the germline difference seen at one junction end. The V call is TRBV28, the J call TRBJ1-5, with TRBD1 matching over 7 bases. This CDR3 contains 14 residues. Germline loops: CDR1 MDHEN, CDR2 SYDVKM. The CDR3 region has the DNA TGTGTCAGCATCAGACAGGGATTCAATCAGCCCCAGCATTTT. This sequence encodes CVSIRQGFNQPQHF.

V gene TRBV7-9 combines with J gene TRBJ2-3; D call uncertain. Trimming shortened V by 5 bases and J by 4 bases, and 13 bases separated the two germline ends. This CDR3 has 14 amino acids. Germline CDR1 and CDR2: SEHNR and FQNEAQ (reference sequence). CDR3 nucleotide sequence: TGTGCCAGCAGCCTTCGACAAGAGGCAGATACGCAGTATTTT. Translation: CASSLRQEADTQYF.

This clonotype has more than one count but fewer than ten. The genes are TRBV9 and TRBJ2-3, with D unclear. Between the trimmed V and J ends, which lost 0 bases and 0 bases, there was a span of 5 bases. CDR1 SGDLS and CDR2 YYNGEE come from the germline V gene. This CDR3 has 14 residues. The CDR3 DNA follows: TGTGCCAGCAGCGTAGTTTCTAGCACAGATACGCAGTATTTT. This encodes CASSVVSSTDTQYF.

The J gene is TRBJ1-2, the V gene TRBV12-3 or TRBV12-4; unclear D gene. The CDR3 has 17 residues. V was cut by 5 bases and J by 0 bases, with 19 bases left in between. The CDR3: CASSLVYRDEANYGYTF. CDR3 bases: TGTGCCAGCAGTCTGGTCTATCGAGACGAGGCTAACTATGGCTACACCTTC.

There are many counts of this clonotype. This chain uses TRBV6-5 with TRBJ2-1; 8 bases match TRBD2. Per germline, CDR1 MNHEY and CDR2 SVGAGI. CDR3 size: 18 residues. With 2 bases clipped from V and 0 bases from J, the junction kept 9 bases outside the gene matches. The CDR3 DNA follows: TGTGCCAGCAGTTACACCCGGGGCGGGGGGAGCTCCTACAATGAGCAGTTCTTC. Residues: CASSYTRGGGSSYNEQFF.